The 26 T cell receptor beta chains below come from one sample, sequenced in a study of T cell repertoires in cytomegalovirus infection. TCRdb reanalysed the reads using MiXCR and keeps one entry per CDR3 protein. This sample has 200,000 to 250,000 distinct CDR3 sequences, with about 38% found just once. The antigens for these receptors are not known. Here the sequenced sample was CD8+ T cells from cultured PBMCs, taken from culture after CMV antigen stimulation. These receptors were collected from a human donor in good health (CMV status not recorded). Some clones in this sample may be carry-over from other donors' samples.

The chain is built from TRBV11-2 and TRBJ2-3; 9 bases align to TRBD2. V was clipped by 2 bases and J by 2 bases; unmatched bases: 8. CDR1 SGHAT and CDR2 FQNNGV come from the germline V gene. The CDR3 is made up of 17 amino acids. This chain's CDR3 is CASSLIPRTSDTDTQYF. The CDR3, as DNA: TGTGCCAGCAGCTTAATTCCCCGGACTAGCGACACAGATACGCAGTATTTT.

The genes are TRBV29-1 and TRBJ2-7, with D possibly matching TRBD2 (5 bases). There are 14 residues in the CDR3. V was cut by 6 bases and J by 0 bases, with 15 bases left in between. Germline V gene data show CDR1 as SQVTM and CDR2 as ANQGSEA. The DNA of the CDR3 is TGCAGCGTGTCGGGGTCCACTAGCTCCTACGAGCAGTACTTC. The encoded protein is CSVSGSTSSYEQYF.

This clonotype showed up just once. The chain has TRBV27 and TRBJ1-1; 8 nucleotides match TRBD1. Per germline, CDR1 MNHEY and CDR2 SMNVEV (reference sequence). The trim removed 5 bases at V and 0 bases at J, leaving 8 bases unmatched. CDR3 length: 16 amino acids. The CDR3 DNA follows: TGTGCCAGCAGTCCCTCGACAGGGGACATGAACACTGAAGCTTTCTTT. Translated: CASSPSTGDMNTEAFF.

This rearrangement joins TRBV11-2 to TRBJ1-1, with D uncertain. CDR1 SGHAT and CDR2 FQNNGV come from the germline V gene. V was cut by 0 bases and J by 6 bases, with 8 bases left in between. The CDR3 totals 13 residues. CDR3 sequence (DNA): TGTGCCAGCAGCTTAGATTTGGGCCCTGAAGCTTTCTTT. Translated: CASSLDLGPEAFF.

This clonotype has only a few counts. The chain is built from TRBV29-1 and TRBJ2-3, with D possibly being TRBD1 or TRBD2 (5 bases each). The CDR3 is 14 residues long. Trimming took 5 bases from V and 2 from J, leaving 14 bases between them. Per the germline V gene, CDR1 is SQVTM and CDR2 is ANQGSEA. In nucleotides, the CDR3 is TGCAGCGTTCGGGGCGCTGGGTCCACAGATACGCAGTATTTT. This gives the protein CSVRGAGSTDTQYF.

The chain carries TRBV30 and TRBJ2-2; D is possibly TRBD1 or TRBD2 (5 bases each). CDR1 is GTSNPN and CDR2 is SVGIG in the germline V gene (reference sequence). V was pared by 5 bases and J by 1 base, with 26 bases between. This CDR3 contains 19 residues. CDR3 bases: TGTGCCTGGGGGGGATTGACGGCTCAGGATTACCTGAACACCGGGGAGCTGTTTTTT. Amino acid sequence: CAWGGLTAQDYLNTGELFF.

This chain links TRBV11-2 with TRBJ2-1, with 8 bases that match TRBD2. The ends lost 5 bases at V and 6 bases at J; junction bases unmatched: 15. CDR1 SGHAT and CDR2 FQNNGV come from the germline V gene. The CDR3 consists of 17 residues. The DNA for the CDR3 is TGTGCCAGCAGCCCCCTACCGGGACTAGGTATTGGCAATGAGCAGTTCTTC. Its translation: CASSPLPGLGIGNEQFF.

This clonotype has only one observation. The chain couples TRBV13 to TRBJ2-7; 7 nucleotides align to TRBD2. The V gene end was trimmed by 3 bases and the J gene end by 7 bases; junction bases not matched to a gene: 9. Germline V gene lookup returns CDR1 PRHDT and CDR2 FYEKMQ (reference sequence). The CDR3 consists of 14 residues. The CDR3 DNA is TGTGCCAGCAGCTTGGGTCGTAGCGGGCGTGAGCAGTACTTC. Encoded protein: CASSLGRSGREQYF.

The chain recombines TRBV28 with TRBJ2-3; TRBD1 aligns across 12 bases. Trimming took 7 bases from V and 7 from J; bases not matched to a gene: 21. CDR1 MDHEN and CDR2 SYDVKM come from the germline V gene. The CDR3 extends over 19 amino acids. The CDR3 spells CASTLRRELRDRGQYTQYF. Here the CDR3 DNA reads TGTGCCAGCACCCTCCGAAGGGAGTTGCGGGACAGGGGGCAATATACGCAGTATTTT.

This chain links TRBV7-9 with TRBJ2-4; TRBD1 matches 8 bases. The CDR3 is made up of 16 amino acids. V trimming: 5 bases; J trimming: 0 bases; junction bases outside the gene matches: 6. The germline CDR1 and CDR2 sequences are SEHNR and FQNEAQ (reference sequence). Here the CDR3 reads CASSTDRGLAKNIQYF. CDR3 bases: TGTGCCAGCAGCACCGACAGGGGACTAGCCAAAAACATTCAGTACTTC.

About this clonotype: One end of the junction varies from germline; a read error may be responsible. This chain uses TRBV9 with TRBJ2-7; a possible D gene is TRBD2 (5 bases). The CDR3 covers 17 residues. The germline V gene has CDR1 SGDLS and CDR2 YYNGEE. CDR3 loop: CASSSPVGGLAPYEQYF. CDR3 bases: TGCGCCAGCAGCTCACCCGTAGGAGGACTGGCTCCCTACGAGCAGTACTTC.

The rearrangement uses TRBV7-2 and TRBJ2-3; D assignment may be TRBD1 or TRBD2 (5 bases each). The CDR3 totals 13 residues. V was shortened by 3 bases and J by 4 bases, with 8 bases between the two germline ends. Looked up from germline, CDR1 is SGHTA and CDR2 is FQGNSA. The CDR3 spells CASSFGAPDTQYF. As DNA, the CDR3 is TGTGCCAGCAGCTTCGGGGCTCCAGATACGCAGTATTTT.

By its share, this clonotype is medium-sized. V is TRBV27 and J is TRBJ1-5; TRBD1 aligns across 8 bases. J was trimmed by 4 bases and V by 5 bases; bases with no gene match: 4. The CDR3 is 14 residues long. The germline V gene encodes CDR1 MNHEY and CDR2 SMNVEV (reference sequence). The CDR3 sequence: CASSQTGENQPQHF. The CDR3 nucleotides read TGTGCCAGCAGTCAGACAGGGGAGAATCAGCCCCAGCATTTT.

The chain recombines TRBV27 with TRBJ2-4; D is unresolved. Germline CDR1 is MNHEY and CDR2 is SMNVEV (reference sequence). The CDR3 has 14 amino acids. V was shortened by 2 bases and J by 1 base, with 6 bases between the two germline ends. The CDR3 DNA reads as TGTGCCAGCAGTTTAGGGTGGGCCAAAAACATTCAGTACTTC. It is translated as CASSLGWAKNIQYF.

DNA of the CDR3: TGTGCCAGCAGCCGTCTAGCGTTAGGCTGGGAGACCCAGTACTTC. This translates into CASSRLALGWETQYF. J is TRBJ2-5 and V is TRBV28; TRBD2 might be the D (6 bases). V was trimmed by 6 bases and J by 5 bases, leaving 19 bases between them. CDR3 length: 15 residues. In germline, CDR1 is MDHEN, CDR2 SYDVKM.

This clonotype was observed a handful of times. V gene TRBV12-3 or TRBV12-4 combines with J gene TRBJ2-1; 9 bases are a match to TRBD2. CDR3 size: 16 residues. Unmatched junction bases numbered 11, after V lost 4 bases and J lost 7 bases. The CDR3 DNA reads TGTGCCAGCAGTTCTCTAGCGGGACTACAGGGAAATGAGCAGTTCTTC. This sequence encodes CASSSLAGLQGNEQFF.

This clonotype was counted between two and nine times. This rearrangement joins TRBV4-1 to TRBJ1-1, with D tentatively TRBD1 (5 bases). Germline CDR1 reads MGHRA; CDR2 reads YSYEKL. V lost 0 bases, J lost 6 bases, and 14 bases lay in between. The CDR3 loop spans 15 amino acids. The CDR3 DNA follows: TGCGCCAGCAGCCAAGATACTAAGGGGACCGCTGAAGCTTTCTTT. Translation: CASSQDTKGTAEAFF.

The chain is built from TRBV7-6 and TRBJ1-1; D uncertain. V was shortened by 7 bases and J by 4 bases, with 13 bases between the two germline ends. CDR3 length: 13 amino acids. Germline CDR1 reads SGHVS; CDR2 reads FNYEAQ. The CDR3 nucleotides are TGTGCCAGCACCGATCCCGTGAGCACTGAAGCTTTCTTT. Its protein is CASTDPVSTEAFF.

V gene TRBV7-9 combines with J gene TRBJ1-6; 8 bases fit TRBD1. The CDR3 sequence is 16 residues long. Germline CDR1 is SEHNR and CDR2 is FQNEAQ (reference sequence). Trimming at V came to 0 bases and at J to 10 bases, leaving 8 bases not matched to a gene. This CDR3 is CASSLADRGARSPLHF. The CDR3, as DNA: TGTGCCAGCAGCTTAGCCGACAGGGGAGCTCGGTCACCCCTCCACTTT.

Here the CDR3 reads CASSLAQGPYTGELFF. In DNA, the CDR3 is TGTGCCAGCAGTTTAGCACAGGGGCCCTACACCGGGGAGCTGTTTTTT. V is TRBV12-3 or TRBV12-4 and J is TRBJ2-2, with TRBD1 identical over 7 bases. The CDR3 spans 16 residues. With 0 bases clipped from V and 3 bases from J, the junction kept 4 bases outside the gene matches.

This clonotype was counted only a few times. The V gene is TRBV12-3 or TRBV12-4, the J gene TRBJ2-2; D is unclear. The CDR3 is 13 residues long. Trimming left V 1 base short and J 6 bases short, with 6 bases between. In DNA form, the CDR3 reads TGTGCCAGCAGTTTAGGTTCCGCCGGGGAGCTGTTTTTT. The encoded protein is CASSLGSAGELFF.

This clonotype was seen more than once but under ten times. The CDR3 loop reads CASSLGTNYEQYF. The CDR3 DNA is TGTGCCAGCAGTTTGGGGACTAACTACGAGCAGTACTTC. V and J are TRBV27 and TRBJ2-7; 7 bases map to TRBD2. V shed 3 bases, J shed 3 bases, and the junction held 2 bases outside the gene matches. CDR1 and CDR2 (germline): MNHEY, SMNVEV (reference sequence). The CDR3 runs 13 residues.

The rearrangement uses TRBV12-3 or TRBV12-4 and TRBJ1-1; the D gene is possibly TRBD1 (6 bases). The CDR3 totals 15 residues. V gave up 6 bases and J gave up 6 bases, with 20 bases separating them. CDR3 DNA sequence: TGTGCCAGCAGCCCTGTATTAGGGGGGTCCCCTGAAGCTTTCTTT. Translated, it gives CASSPVLGGSPEAFF.

For the CDR3, the DNA is TGTGCCAGCAGTTTCCCCGGCGGGAGCTCCTACAATGAGCAGTTCTTC. Protein: CASSFPGGSSYNEQFF. The chain links TRBV27 to TRBJ2-1, with 7 bases aligning to TRBD2. The germline gives CDR1 MNHEY, CDR2 SMNVEV (reference sequence). J lost 0 bases, V lost 3 bases, and 5 bases had no gene match. The CDR3 totals 16 residues.

The CDR3, as DNA: TGTGCCAGTACTCGCGTGGGTAGCAATCAGCCCCAGCATTTT. Its protein is CASTRVGSNQPQHF. The chain has TRBV19 and TRBJ1-5, with D hard to call. CDR1 is LNHDA and CDR2 is SQIVND in the germline V gene (reference sequence). The germline V and J ends were trimmed by 7 bases and 0 bases, with 10 bases remaining between them. This CDR3 has 14 amino acids.

The CDR3 loop reads CASSFTPVTGELFF. DNA for the CDR3: TGTGCCAGCAGTTTCACTCCTGTCACCGGGGAGCTGTTTTTT. This rearrangement joins TRBV27 to TRBJ2-2; D unresolved. The CDR3 spans 14 residues. V lost 3 bases to trimming and J lost 4 bases, with 9 bases between them. The germline V gene has CDR1 MNHEY and CDR2 SMNVEV (reference sequence).